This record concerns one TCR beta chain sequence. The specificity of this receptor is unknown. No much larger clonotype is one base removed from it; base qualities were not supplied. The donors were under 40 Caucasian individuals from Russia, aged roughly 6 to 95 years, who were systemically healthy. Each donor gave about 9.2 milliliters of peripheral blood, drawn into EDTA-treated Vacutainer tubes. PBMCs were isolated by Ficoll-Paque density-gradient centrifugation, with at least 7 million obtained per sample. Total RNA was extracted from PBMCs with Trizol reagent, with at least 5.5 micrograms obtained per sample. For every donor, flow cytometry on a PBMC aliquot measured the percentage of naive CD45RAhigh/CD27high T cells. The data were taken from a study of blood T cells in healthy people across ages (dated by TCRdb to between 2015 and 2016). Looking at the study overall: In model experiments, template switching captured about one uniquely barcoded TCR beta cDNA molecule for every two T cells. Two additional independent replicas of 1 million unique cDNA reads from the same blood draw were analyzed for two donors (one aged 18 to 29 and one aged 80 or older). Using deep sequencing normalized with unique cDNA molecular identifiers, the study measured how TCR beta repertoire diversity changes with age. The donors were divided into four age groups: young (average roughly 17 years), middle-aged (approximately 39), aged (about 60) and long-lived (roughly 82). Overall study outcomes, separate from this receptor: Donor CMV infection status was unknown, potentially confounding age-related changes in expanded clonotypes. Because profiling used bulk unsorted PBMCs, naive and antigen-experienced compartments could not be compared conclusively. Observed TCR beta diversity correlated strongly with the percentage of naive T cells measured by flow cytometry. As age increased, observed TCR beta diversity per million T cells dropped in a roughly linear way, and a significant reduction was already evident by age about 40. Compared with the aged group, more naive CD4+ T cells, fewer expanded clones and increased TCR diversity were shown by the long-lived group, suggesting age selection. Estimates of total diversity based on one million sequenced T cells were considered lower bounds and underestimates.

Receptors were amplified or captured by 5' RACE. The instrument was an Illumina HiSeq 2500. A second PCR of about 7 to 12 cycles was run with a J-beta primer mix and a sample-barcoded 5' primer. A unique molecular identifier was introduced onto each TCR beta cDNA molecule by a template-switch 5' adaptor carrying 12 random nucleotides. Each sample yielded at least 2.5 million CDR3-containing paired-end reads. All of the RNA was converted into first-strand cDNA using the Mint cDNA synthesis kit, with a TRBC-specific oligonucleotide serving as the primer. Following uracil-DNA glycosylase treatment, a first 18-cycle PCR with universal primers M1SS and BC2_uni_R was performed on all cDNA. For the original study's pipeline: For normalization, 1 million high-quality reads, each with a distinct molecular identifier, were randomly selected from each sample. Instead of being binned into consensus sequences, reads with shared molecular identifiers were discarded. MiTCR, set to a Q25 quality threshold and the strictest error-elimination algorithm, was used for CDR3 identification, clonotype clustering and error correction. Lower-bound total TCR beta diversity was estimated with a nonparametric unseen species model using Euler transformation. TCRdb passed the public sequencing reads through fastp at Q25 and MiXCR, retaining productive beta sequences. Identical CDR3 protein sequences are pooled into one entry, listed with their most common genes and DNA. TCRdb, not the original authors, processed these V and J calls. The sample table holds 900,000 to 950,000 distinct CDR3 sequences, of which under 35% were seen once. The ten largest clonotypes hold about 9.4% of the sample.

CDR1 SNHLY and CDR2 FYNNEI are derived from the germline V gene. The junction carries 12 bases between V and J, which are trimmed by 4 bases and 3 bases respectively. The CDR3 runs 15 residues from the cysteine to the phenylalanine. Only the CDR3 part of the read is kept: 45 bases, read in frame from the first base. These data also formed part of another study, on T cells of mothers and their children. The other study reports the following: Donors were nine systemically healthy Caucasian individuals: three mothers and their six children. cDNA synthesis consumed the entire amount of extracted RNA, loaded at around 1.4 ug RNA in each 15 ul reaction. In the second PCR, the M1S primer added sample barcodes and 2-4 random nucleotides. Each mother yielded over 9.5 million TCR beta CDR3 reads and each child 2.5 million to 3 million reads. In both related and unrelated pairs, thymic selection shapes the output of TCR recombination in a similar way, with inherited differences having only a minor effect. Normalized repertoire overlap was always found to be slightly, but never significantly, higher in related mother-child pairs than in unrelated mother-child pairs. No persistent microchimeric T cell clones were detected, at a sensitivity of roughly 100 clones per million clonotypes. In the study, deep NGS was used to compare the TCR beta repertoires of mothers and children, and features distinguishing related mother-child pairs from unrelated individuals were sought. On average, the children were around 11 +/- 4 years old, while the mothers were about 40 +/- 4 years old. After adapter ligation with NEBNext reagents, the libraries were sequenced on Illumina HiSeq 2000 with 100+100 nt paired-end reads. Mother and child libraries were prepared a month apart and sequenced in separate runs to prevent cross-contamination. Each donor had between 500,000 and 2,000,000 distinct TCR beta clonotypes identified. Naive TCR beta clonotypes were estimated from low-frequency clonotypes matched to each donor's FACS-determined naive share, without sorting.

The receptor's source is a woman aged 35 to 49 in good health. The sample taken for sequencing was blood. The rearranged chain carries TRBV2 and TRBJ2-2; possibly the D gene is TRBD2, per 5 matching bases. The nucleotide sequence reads TGTGCCAGCAGTGGAGGGCCAAGCCACACCGGGGAGCTGTTTTTT. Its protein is CASSGGPSHTGELFF.